These 19 T cell receptor beta chains share one sample of origin, sequenced in a study of blood T cells in healthy people across ages. Then a second PCR, running about 6 to 11 cycles, was carried out with a sample-barcoded 5' primer and a J-beta primer mix. TCRdb recomputed calls from the 5' RACE reads with MiXCR, one row per CDR3 protein. Here the sample spans a few hundred thousand distinct CDR3 sequences, 27% being singletons. These data were likewise used in another study, on T cells of mothers and their children.

The sequenced sample consisted of blood. The receptors were gathered from a boy between 2 and 10 years old in good health.

The rearrangement links TRBV6-6 to TRBJ1-3; unclear D gene. The germline CDR1 and CDR2 sequences are MNHNY and SVGAGI (reference sequence). The CDR3 has 16 residues. Trimming took 0 bases from V and 4 from J, leaving 13 bases between them. CDR3 DNA sequence: TGTGCCAGCAGTTACTCCGGGAGGGAGAGCGGAAACACCATATATTTT. Its translation: CASSYSGRESGNTIYF.

The CDR3: CASSQVLGPGANVLTF. The CDR3, as DNA: TGTGCCAGCAGCCAAGTTCTCGGGCCTGGGGCCAACGTCCTGACTTTC. The chain couples TRBV3-1 to TRBJ2-6; unclear D gene. The CDR3 contains 16 residues. Trimming stripped 1 base from V and 2 bases from J, with 9 bases between. The germline CDR1 and CDR2 sequences are LGHDT and YNNKEL (reference sequence).

In this sample, this clonotype turned up many times. The V gene is TRBV29-1, the J gene TRBJ2-1; D is ambiguous. There are 13 residues in the CDR3. Between the trimmed V and J ends, which lost 7 bases and 9 bases, there was a span of 19 bases. Germline CDR1 reads SQVTM; CDR2 reads ANQGSEA. The DNA of the CDR3 is TGCAGCGGAAGTCCAATGCCTGCAATTGAGCAGTTCTTC. Protein: CSGSPMPAIEQFF.

The gene calls are TRBV6-1 and TRBJ2-7; TRBD1 matches 10 bases. The CDR3 loop spans 13 amino acids. The germline gives CDR1 MNHNS, CDR2 SASEGT. J was trimmed by 4 bases and V by 8 bases; bases with no gene match: 5. The CDR3 here is CASLRQGAYEQYF. The CDR3 region has the DNA TGTGCCAGCCTTAGACAGGGGGCTTACGAGCAGTACTTC.

The chain is built from TRBV19 and TRBJ1-2, with D maybe TRBD1 (6 bases). Germline V gene lookup returns CDR1 LNHDA and CDR2 SQIVND (reference sequence). Trimming shortened V by 6 bases and J by 0 bases, and 8 bases separated the two germline ends. The CDR3 contains 13 residues. The CDR3 region has the DNA TGTGCCAGTAGATGGACAGCTAACTATGGCTACACCTTC. Protein sequence: CASRWTANYGYTF.

J is TRBJ2-3 and V is TRBV21-1; the table's D call, TRBD1, has no DNA check behind it. TRBV21-1 is listed as a pseudogene. The CDR3 loop spans 18 amino acids. The CDR3 sequence is CASSKLGAALIPPDTQYF. Here the CDR3 DNA reads TGTGCCAGCAGCAAATTGGGGGCGGCACTCATCCCCCCAGATACGCAGTATTTT.

This clonotype was counted between two and nine times. This sequence joins TRBV2 and TRBJ2-5; 12 bases line up with TRBD2. Germline-derived CDR1 and CDR2 are SNHLY and FYNNEI. The V and J ends lost 4 bases and 2 bases, in that order; junction bases with no gene match: 2. The CDR3 contains 15 residues. The chain's CDR3 is CASSGLAGEQETQYF. The CDR3 region has the DNA TGTGCCAGCAGTGGACTAGCGGGGGAACAAGAGACCCAGTACTTC.

As for this clonotype: One junction end disagrees with the germline gene, perhaps due to a read error. CDR3 amino acids: CASSLDAGAGNTIYF. The CDR3 coding sequence is TGTGCTAGCAGCTTAGATGCAGGGGCTGGAAACACCATATATTTT. The chain employs TRBV7-7 and TRBJ1-3; TRBD1 might be the D (6 bases). Germline V gene sequence: CDR1 SSHAT, CDR2 FNYEAQ (reference sequence). The CDR3 consists of 15 residues.

The gene calls are TRBV12-3 or TRBV12-4 and TRBJ2-1, with D possibly TRBD2 on 8 matching bases. V was cut by 6 bases and J by 8 bases, with 17 bases left in between. The CDR3 runs to 14 residues. The CDR3 DNA sequence: TGTGCCAGCAGGGGACTAGGGGGCAAATATGAGCAGTTCTTC. Translation: CASRGLGGKYEQFF.

This clonotype has just a few counts. The chain combines TRBV14 with TRBJ2-5; D gene ambiguous. Germline V lookup: CDR1 SGHDN, CDR2 FVKESK. The CDR3 is made up of 12 amino acids. With 2 bases removed from V and 5 bases from J, the gap between germline ends came to 6 bases. CDR3 sequence reads: CASSQSVETQYF. The CDR3 coding sequence is TGTGCCAGCAGCCAATCCGTCGAGACCCAGTACTTC.

In its sample, this clonotype was seen a few times. V and J are TRBV6-6 and TRBJ2-7; 9 nucleotides line up with TRBD1. The CDR3 is 15 amino acids. The germline V gene has CDR1 MNHNY and CDR2 SVGAGI (reference sequence). With 7 bases clipped from V and 5 bases from J, the junction kept 12 bases outside the gene matches. The CDR3 region is CASNPLGTGSNEQYF. The CDR3 DNA follows: TGTGCCAGCAACCCCCTGGGGACAGGGTCCAACGAGCAGTACTTC.

This clonotype was seen a few times. The missing conserved phenylalanine or tryptophan at the end of this CDR3 makes a read error likely. The rearrangement joins TRBV10-3 to TRBJ2-2, with TRBD2 identical over 12 bases. Germline trimming cut 8 bases from V and 0 bases from J; bases unmatched to any gene: 25. This CDR3 has 23 amino acids. Germline V gives CDR1 ENHRY, CDR2 SYGVKD. The CDR3, as DNA: TGTGCCATCTCAGGGCTTCACGCGGTAAGACTAGCGGGGGCCCTCGCGAACACCGGGGAGCTGTTTTCT. Amino acid sequence: CAISGLHAVRLAGALANTGELFS.

This clonotype was seen many times. The chain recombines TRBV24-1 with TRBJ1-5; D not resolved. The V end lost 3 bases, the J end lost 6 bases, and 2 bases lay between the germline ends. The CDR3 contains 11 residues. CDR1 is KGHDR and CDR2 is SFDVKD in the germline V gene. The CDR3 nucleotides are TGTGCCACCAGTGATGCTCAGCCCCAGCATTTT. Its protein is CATSDAQPQHF.

On this clonotype itself: A read error may be the cause here, since a much bigger clone is one base away. The chain combines TRBV11-2 with TRBJ2-3, with 8 bases lining up with TRBD1. The V and J ends lost 1 base and 2 bases, in that order; junction bases with no gene match: 2. Germline CDR1 is SGHAT and CDR2 is FQNNGV. There are 15 residues in the CDR3. In DNA form, the CDR3 reads TGTGCCAGCAGCTTAGGGACAGGGTACACAGATACGCAGTATTTT. Protein: CASSLGTGYTDTQYF.

This sequence joins TRBV3-1 and TRBJ1-2, with D possibly TRBD1 on 6 matching bases. The CDR3 extends over 17 amino acids. The V gene's germline CDR1 is LGHDT and CDR2 YNNKEL (reference sequence). The V gene lost 1 base and the J gene lost 4 bases, with 19 bases spanning the gap. This CDR3 reads CASSQVGGRVTTYGYTF. DNA for the CDR3: TGTGCCAGCAGCCAAGTCGGGGGGCGCGTGACTACCTATGGCTACACCTTC.

This clonotype was observed a handful of times. The chain uses TRBV5-1 and TRBJ2-5, with a possible D match to TRBD1 (6 bases). The last part of the DNA fits TRBJ2-7 better; the J call may be wrong. Per germline, CDR1 SGHRS and CDR2 YFSETQ. The CDR3 totals 15 residues. The CDR3 DNA sequence: TGCGCCAGCAGCCCCCTACGGGACACGTCCTACGAGCAGTACTTC. Translating gives CASSPLRDTSYEQYF.

V is TRBV27 and J is TRBJ2-5, with 11 bases aligning to TRBD2. The junction had 8 bases not matched to a gene; V was cut back by 5 bases and J by 6 bases. This CDR3 is built from 15 residues. Germline values: CDR1 MNHEY, CDR2 SMNVEV (reference sequence). This CDR3 reads CASSTYTSGGQTQYF. CDR3 in DNA: TGTGCCAGCAGTACATACACTAGCGGGGGACAGACCCAGTACTTC.

This clonotype was counted between two and nine times. The CDR3 nucleotides read TGCGCCAGCAGCCAGCACGGACAGCAAAACTATGGCTACACCTTC. Residues: CASSQHGQQNYGYTF. The genes are TRBV4-3 and TRBJ1-2, with D perhaps matching TRBD1 (6 bases). This CDR3 has 15 residues. Trimming removed 3 bases from V and 2 bases from J, with 13 bases in between. The germline V gene has CDR1 LGHNA and CDR2 YSLEER.

The chain joins TRBV5-1 to TRBJ1-2, with D unresolved. V lost 0 bases and J 8 bases, leaving 11 bases between the germline ends. Germline V gives CDR1 SGHRS, CDR2 YFSETQ. The CDR3 runs 13 residues. CDR3 loop: CASSLEGPGGYTF. The CDR3 nucleotides are TGCGCCAGCAGCTTGGAGGGCCCGGGGGGCTACACCTTC.